The entry below gives a single T cell receptor (beta chain) sequence along with its context. TCRdb reanalysed the RT-PCR reads using MiXCR and keeps one entry per CDR3 protein. The sample shows under 200,000 distinct CDR3 sequences, around 30% of them seen only once. The data stem from a study of patients and donors after allogeneic stem cell transplantation. CDR3 length: 15 amino acids. V gave up 0 bases and J gave up 2 bases, with 10 bases separating them. Germline assignment: CDR1 LNHNV and CDR2 YYDKDF (reference sequence). The sequenced sample consisted of blood, either unsorted or a sorted T cell fraction (not recorded which). The sequence was collected from a human donor who was either an allogeneic HSCT recipient or a stem cell or donor lymphocyte infusion donor (not recorded which). It is not recorded whose cells these are; they may come from a transplant donor. The rearrangement links TRBV15 to TRBJ2-5, with D tentatively TRBD2 (5 bases). The CDR3 DNA reads as TGTGCCACCAGCAGAGATGATCGGAGGCAAGAGACCCAGTACTTC. Its translation is CATSRDDRRQETQYF.